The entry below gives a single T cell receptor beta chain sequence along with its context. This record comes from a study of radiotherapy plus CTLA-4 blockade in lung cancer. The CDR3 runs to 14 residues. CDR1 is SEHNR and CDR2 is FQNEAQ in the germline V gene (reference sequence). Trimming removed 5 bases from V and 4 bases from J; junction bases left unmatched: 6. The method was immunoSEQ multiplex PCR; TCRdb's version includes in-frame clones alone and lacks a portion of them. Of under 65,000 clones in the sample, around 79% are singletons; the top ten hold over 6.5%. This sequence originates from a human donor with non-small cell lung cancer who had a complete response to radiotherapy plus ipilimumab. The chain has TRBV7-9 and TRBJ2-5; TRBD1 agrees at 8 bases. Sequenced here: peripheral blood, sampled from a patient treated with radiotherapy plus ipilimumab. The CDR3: CASSRATGAETQYF. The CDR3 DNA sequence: TGTGCCAGCAGCCGAGCGACAGGGGCAGAGACCCAGTACTTC.